A selection of T cell receptor beta chains follows, all from one sample in a study of blood T cell repertoires in COVID-19. Clones were read by immunoSEQ multiplex PCR, and TCRdb kept only the in-frame ones, dropping some. Here the sample spans around 15,000 clones, around 90% being singletons. Material: peripheral blood. These receptors came from a man aged 45-65 years with active COVID-19. Each CDR3 is given with its conserved first and last residue. The D gene is left open where the match is weak. Some rows have no size entry. The others give once, few or many, or a class for an expanded clone.

.,TRBJ2-1,TRBD1,TRBV19,TGTGCCAGTAGTAGTAGGACAGGGTTATTCTACAATGAGCAGTTCTTC,CASSSRTGLFYNEQFF
.,TRBJ2-5,TRBD2,TRBV4-1,TGCGCCAGCAGCCGAGGACTAGCGGGAACGTACCAAGAGACCCAGTACTTC,CASSRGLAGTYQETQYF
.,TRBJ2-3,.,TRBV3-1/TRBV3-2,TGTGCCAGCAGCCAAGACGTCACTGAGACTAGCACAGATACGCAGTATTTT,CASSQDVTETSTDTQYF
few,TRBJ2-3,TRBD2,TRBV3-1/TRBV3-2,TGTGCCAGCAGTCGACTAGCGGGAGGTACAGATACGCAGTATTTT,CASSRLAGGTDTQYF
once,TRBJ2-3,TRBD1,TRBV7-9,TGTGCCAGCAGCCCCGGGGACAGGGACGCAGATACGCAGTATTTT,CASSPGDRDADTQYF
.,TRBJ1-1,TRBD1,TRBV7-9,TGTGCCAGCAGCTCGCGACAGGGGGCGAGGTACACTGAAGCTTTCTTT,CASSSRQGARYTEAFF
.,TRBJ2-7,.,TRBV5-4,TGTGCCAGCAGCGGTGTCAGGGGATCTGACTACGAGCAGTACTTC,CASSGVRGSDYEQYF
.,TRBJ2-1,TRBD2,TRBV29-1,TGCAGCGCTCCACCGCTAGCGGGAGGGCCCTGGAATGAGCAGTTCTTC,CSAPPLAGGPWNEQFF
.,TRBJ2-3,.,TRBV4-1,TGCGCCAGCAGCCAAGATCCGAGCACAGATACGCAGTATTTT,CASSQDPSTDTQYF
.,TRBJ2-1,TRBD1,TRBV18,TGTGCCAGCTCCCTACGGACAGGGGTCTACAATGAGCAGTTCTTC,CASSLRTGVYNEQFF
.,TRBJ2-7,.,TRBV6-2/TRBV6-3,TGTGCCAGCAGTTACCTAGAGCGGTACGAGCAGTACTTC,CASSYLERYEQYF
once,TRBJ2-1,.,TRBV27,TGTGCCAGCAGTTTTAACCAGGGTATAGGCAATGAGCAGTTCTTC,CASSFNQGIGNEQFF
.,TRBJ2-2,.,TRBV29-1,TGCAGCGTTGACCAGACACTCACCGGGGAGCTGTTTTTT,CSVDQTLTGELFF
few,TRBJ2-3,.,TRBV3-1/TRBV3-2,TGTGCCAGCAGCCTGAGGAGCGGTAGCACAGATACGCAGTATTTT,CASSLRSGSTDTQYF
.,TRBJ2-7,.,TRBV6-5,TGTGCCAGCACCAACCCTAGCCACGAGCAGTACTTC,CASTNPSHEQYF
.,TRBJ1-1,.,TRBV4-1,TGCGCCAGCAGCCAAGATGGATGGAGAACTGAAGCTTTCTTT,CASSQDGWRTEAFF
medium-sized,TRBJ2-7,TRBD2,TRBV7-2,TGTGCCAGCAGCGGATGGACTAGCGGGACCTACGAGCAGTACTTC,CASSGWTSGTYEQYF
.,TRBJ2-2,.,TRBV29-1,TGCAGCGTTGGGTATAGCGGAATCACCGGGGAGCTGTTTTTT,CSVGYSGITGELFF
.,TRBJ2-7,.,TRBV5-6,TGTGCCAGCAGCTCCCCCCCCCGGGAGCAGTACTTC,CASSSPPREQYF
.,TRBJ1-3,TRBD1,TRBV10-3,TGTGCCATCAGCCCGACAGGGCCCAACTCTGGAAACACCATATATTTT,CAISPTGPNSGNTIYF
.,TRBJ1-1,TRBD1,TRBV4-3,TGCGCCAGCAGCCAAGAAGGGGGGACAGGAGGTGAAGCTTTCTTT,CASSQEGGTGGEAFF
.,TRBJ1-1,TRBD1,TRBV19,TGTGCCAGTAGTATAGATCTATATGCAGGGGGCCAAAAGGCTGAAGCTTTCTTT,CASSIDLYAGGQKAEAFF
once,TRBJ2-1,TRBD1,TRBV29-1,TGCAGCGTCGCTCGGAGGGGGACAGGGGGGTACAATGAGCAGTTCTTC,CSVARRGTGGYNEQFF
.,TRBJ2-5,TRBD2,TRBV7-9,TGTGCCAGCAGCCGGGAGGGAGAGACCCAGTACTTC,CASSREGETQYF
.,TRBJ1-2,TRBD1,TRBV10-3,TGTGCCATCAGTGAGCTGGGACAGAATTATGGCTACACCTTC,CAISELGQNYGYTF
.,TRBJ2-7,.,TRBV10-3,TGTGCCATCAGTGAGTCAAGAGACAGCTACGAGCAGTACTTC,CAISESRDSYEQYF
.,TRBJ2-7,TRBD1,TRBV7-2,TGTGCCAGCAGCTTAGAGGCAGGGGGACCCAACGAGCAGTACTTC,CASSLEAGGPNEQYF
.,TRBJ1-1,TRBD1,TRBV28,TGTGCCAGCAGTTTGAGGGGGCTCGGTCCGAACACTGAAGCTTTCTTT,CASSLRGLGPNTEAFF
once,TRBJ2-3,.,TRBV2,TGTGCCAGCAGCGAGGGTGATACGCAGTATTTT,CASSEGDTQYF
.,TRBJ1-1,.,TRBV9,TGTGCCAGCAGCCCCCGCCCGGGAGGATATACTGAAGCTTTCTTT,CASSPRPGGYTEAFF
.,TRBJ2-7,.,TRBV5-4,TGTGCCAGCAGCCTAGGACGTTCAGCGGCCGCCTACGAGCAGTACTTC,CASSLGRSAAAYEQYF
.,TRBJ2-1,.,TRBV29-1,TGCAGTGTGAGGGTATCCTACAATGAGCAGTTCTTC,CSVRVSYNEQFF
.,TRBJ1-1,.,TRBV9,TGTGCCAGCAGCCCAAACCGGGGGTTGAACACTGAAGCTTTCTTT,CASSPNRGLNTEAFF
.,TRBJ2-1,TRBD1,TRBV29-1,TGCAGCGTGGGGACAGGGGGTCGCAATGAGCAGTTCTTC,CSVGTGGRNEQFF
.,TRBJ1-1,TRBD1,TRBV19,TGTGCCAGTAGTATCGGACAGGGCACTGAAGCTTTCTTT,CASSIGQGTEAFF
once,TRBJ1-2,TRBD1,TRBV4-1,TGCGCCAGCAGCCAGAGGGACAGTTCCTATGGCTACACCTTC,CASSQRDSSYGYTF
.,TRBJ2-1,TRBD2,TRBV29-1,TGCAGCGTTGTTTCGGCTAGCGGGAGGAATGAGCAGTTCTTC,CSVVSASGRNEQFF
.,TRBJ1-4,.,TRBV5-4,TGTGCCAGCAGTCGAGACACAGGTCCCGGTGAAAAACTGTTTTTT,CASSRDTGPGEKLFF
.,TRBJ2-2,TRBD2,TRBV10-1,TGCGCCTCCCGGGGGGCCGGGGAGCTGTTTTTT,CASRGAGELFF
large,TRBJ1-2,.,TRBV20-1,TGCAGTGCCCCGGGAGGGCATGGCTACACCTTC,CSAPGGHGYTF
.,TRBJ2-3,.,TRBV11-3,TGTGCCAGCTCACTGGCGGCTAGCACAGATACGCAGTATTTT,CASSLAASTDTQYF